The sequence of this TCR beta chain was determined in a study of regulatory T cells in long-lasting Graves disease. This clonotype has more than one count but fewer than ten. Its antigen is unknown. Researchers made TCR beta libraries by using iRepertoire HTBI primers and running Arm-PCR on CDR3 regions. TCRdb re-called the multiplex PCR reads with MiXCR, one entry per CDR3 protein. Of about 380,000 distinct CDR3 sequences in the sample, about 16% were seen once. Study results and caveats: Persistent Graves' patients possessed reduced TCR diversity relative to recently diagnosed ones.

CDR1 WNHNN and CDR2 SYGVQD come from the germline V gene (reference sequence). The CDR3 loop spans 17 amino acids. V was cut by 5 bases and J by 1 base, with 18 bases left in between. Noted time point: newly diagnosed GD, antithyroid drugs for less than 3 months. After RNA was extracted from PBMCs, the TCR library was made from it. The receptor was isolated from a female donor with Graves disease. J is TRBJ2-1 and V is TRBV10-1; the D call may be TRBD1 or TRBD2 (5 bases each). The material was peripheral blood mononuclear cells (PBMCs), obtained at new diagnosis, from a patient treated with antithyroid drugs. The CDR3: CASSPPRWGSSYNEQFF. CDR3 bases: TGCGCCAGCAGTCCGCCGCGGTGGGGGAGTTCCTACAATGAGCAGTTCTTC.